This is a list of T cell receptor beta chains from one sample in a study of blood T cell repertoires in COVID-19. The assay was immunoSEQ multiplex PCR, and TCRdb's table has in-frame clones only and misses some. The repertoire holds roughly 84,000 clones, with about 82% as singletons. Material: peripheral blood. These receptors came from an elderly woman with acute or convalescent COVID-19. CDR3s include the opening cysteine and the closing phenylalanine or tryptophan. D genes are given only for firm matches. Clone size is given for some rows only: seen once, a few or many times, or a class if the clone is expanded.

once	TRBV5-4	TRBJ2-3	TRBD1	CASSFPRQGAGDTQYF	TGTGCCAGCAGCTTTCCCCGACAGGGGGCGGGGGATACGCAGTATTTT
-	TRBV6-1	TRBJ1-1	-	CASSPGSLILEAFF	TGTGCCAGCAGCCCCGGTAGTCTGATACTTGAAGCTTTCTTT
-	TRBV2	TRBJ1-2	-	CASSLWGGVYGYTF	TGTGCCAGCAGCCTTTGGGGGGGGGTCTATGGCTACACCTTC
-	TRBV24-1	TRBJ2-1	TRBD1	CATSDSGQGDDEQFF	TGTGCCACCAGTGACTCCGGACAGGGCGACGATGAGCAGTTCTTC
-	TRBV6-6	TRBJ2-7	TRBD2	CASSRITSGGEDEQYF	TGTGCCAGCAGTCGAATTACTAGCGGGGGGGAGGACGAGCAGTACTTC
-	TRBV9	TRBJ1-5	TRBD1	CASGLTGGHQPQHF	TGTGCCAGTGGTTTAACAGGGGGTCATCAGCCCCAGCATTTT
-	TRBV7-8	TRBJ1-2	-	CASSPSGGPYGYTF	TGTGCCAGCAGCCCCAGCGGGGGACCTTATGGCTACACCTTC
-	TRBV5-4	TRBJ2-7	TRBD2	CASSRGGGGRYEQYF	TGTGCCAGCAGCCGCGGTGGCGGGGGGAGATACGAGCAGTACTTC
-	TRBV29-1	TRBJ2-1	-	CSVGRGGNEQFF	TGCAGCGTTGGAAGGGGAGGTAATGAGCAGTTCTTC
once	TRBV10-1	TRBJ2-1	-	CASSERGSSYNEQFF	TGCGCCAGCAGTGAACGAGGATCATCCTACAATGAGCAGTTCTTC
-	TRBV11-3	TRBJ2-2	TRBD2	CASSLVAGGGGELFF	TGTGCCAGCAGCTTGGTAGCGGGAGGTGGGGGGGAGCTGTTTTTT
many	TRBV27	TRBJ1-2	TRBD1	CASRVTGVNYGYTF	TGTGCCAGCAGGGTTACAGGGGTTAACTATGGCTACACCTTC
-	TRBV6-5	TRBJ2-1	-	CASRPVEDYNEQFF	TGTGCCAGCAGACCTGTGGAGGACTACAATGAGCAGTTCTTC
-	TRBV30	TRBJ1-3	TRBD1	CAWRPTGEAGNTIYF	TGTGCCTGGAGACCGACAGGGGAGGCTGGAAACACCATATATTTT
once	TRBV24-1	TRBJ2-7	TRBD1	CATSEPGQVSGQYF	TGTGCCACCAGTGAACCGGGACAGGTGTCGGGGCAGTACTTC
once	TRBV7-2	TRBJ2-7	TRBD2	CASSLAASGGLLPYEQYF	TGTGCCAGCAGCTTGGCGGCTAGCGGGGGACTCCTGCCCTACGAGCAGTACTTC
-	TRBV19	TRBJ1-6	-	CASRSQGYNSPLHF	TGTGCCAGTAGGAGTCAGGGGTATAATTCACCCCTCCACTTT
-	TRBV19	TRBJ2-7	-	CASSGQYSYEQYF	TGTGCCAGTAGCGGACAGTACTCCTACGAGCAGTACTTC
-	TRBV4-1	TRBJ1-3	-	CASSHPFSPGNTIYF	TGCGCCAGCAGCCACCCCTTTTCTCCTGGAAACACCATATATTTT
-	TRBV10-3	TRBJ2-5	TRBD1	CAISEPARTGSLETQYF	TGTGCCATCAGTGAGCCCGCCCGGACAGGGAGCTTGGAGACCCAGTACTTC
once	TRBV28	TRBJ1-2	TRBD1	CASSARDRFYGYTF	TGTGCCAGCAGTGCCAGGGACAGATTCTATGGCTACACCTTC
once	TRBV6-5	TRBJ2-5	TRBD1	CASTLDRGKQETQYF	TGTGCCAGCACTTTGGACAGGGGAAAGCAAGAGACCCAGTACTTC
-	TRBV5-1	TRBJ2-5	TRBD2	CASSSEAAGGLWKETQYF	TGCGCCAGCAGCTCAGAGGCGGCGGGGGGGCTTTGGAAAGAGACCCAGTACTTC
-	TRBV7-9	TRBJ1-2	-	CASSPRGDFYGYTF	TGTGCCAGCAGCCCTCGGGGAGACTTCTATGGCTACACCTTC
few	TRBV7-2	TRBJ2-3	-	CASSHPGNTQYF	TGTGCCAGCAGCCACCCCGGGAATACGCAGTATTTT
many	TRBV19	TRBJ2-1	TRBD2	CASSPSYDSGVNEQFF	TGTGCCAGTAGTCCCTCGTACGATAGCGGGGTTAATGAGCAGTTCTTC
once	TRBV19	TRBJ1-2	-	CASSTSTAFSINYGYTF	TGTGCCAGTAGTACTTCGACAGCTTTTTCGATTAACTATGGCTACACCTTC
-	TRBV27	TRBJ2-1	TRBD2	CANSFGLAGYSSYNEQFF	TGTGCCAACAGTTTCGGCTTAGCGGGGTATAGCTCCTACAATGAGCAGTTCTTC
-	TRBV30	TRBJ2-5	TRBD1	CAWSPTRGPGETQYF	TGTGCCTGGAGCCCAACGAGGGGGCCGGGGGAGACCCAGTACTTC
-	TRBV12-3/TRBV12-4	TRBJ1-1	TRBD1	CASSLGQGLRAFF	TGTGCCAGCAGTTTAGGACAGGGGTTGCGAGCTTTCTTT
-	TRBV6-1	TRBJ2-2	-	CASSEPEFRGTGELFF	TGTGCCAGCAGTGAACCCGAGTTCCGGGGCACCGGGGAGCTGTTTTTT
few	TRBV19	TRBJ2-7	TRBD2	CASSTAGGVRYEQYF	TGTGCCAGTAGTACAGCTGGGGGGGTCCGCTACGAGCAGTACTTC
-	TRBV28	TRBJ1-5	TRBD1	CASSRDSNQPQHF	TGTGCCAGCAGCCGGGACAGTAATCAGCCCCAGCATTTT
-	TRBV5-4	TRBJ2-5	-	CASSFRGGSQETQYF	TGTGCCAGCAGCTTTAGGGGGGGTAGTCAAGAGACCCAGTACTTC
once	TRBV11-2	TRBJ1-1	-	CASSLWTANTEAFF	TGTGCCAGCAGCTTATGGACAGCGAACACTGAAGCTTTCTTT
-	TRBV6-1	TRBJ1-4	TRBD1	CASSEDGDRVYGGEKLFF	TGTGCCAGCAGTGAAGATGGGGACAGGGTCTATGGTGGCGAAAAACTGTTTTTT
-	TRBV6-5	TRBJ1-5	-	CASCRSFNQPQHF	TGTGCCAGCTGCCGGAGCTTCAATCAGCCCCAGCATTTT
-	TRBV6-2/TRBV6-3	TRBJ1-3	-	CASSYGRVSGNTIYF	TGTGCCAGCAGTTACGGCCGGGTGTCGGGAAACACCATATATTTT
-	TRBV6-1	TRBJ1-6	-	CASSELPDSPLHF	TGTGCCAGCAGTGAACTTCCGGATTCACCCCTCCACTTT
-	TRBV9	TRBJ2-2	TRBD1	CASSVEGGILVGELFF	TGTGCCAGCAGCGTAGAAGGGGGCATTTTGGTAGGGGAGCTGTTTTTT